The present entry profiles one T cell receptor (beta chain) with its context. As yet, its antigen is unknown. This sample is part of a study of metastatic and nonmetastatic thyroid tumors. In the study overall: Malignant thyroid and benign thyroid patients provided blood and tumor or nodule tissue whose repertoires were compared. Findings of the study overall: Reportedly, malignant thyroid tumors had significantly higher TCR beta diversity than benign nodules, in blood and tumor.

Thyroid surgery was performed in patients who had received no treatment beforehand. Germline CDR1 reads KGHDR; CDR2 reads SFDVKD. The CDR3 spans 14 residues. Trimming left V 3 bases short and J 6 bases short, with 14 bases between. In the original workflow: Clinicopathological groups of papillary thyroid cancer showed CDR3 differences that were used to build a distant-metastasis classifier. TCRdb re-analyzed the PCR reads using MiXCR. TCRdb's processing, not the study's, gives the V and J calls here. Seen here are 6,000 or so clones, approximately 15% observed once, and the top ten hold 11%. The sample comprised tumor tissue. The TCR originated in a male donor with papillary thyroid cancer or a benign thyroid nodule (not recorded which). Some clones in this sample may be carry-over from other donors' samples. This chain uses TRBV24-1 with TRBJ2-7, with D tentatively TRBD2 (7 bases). The CDR3 sequence: CATSDLSGTFEQYF. As DNA, the CDR3 is TGTGCCACCAGTGATCTGAGCGGGACATTCGAGCAGTACTTC.